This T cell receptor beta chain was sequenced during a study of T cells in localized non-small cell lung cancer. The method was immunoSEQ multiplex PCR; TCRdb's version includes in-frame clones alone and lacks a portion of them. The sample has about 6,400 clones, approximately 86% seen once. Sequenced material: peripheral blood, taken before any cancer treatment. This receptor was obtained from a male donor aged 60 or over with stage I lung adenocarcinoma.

Written as DNA, the CDR3 is TGCGCCAGCAGCGTGGGAGGGCACACAGATACGCAGTATTTT. It specifies CASSVGGHTDTQYF. The rearrangement joins TRBV5-1 to TRBJ2-3, with TRBD2 identical over 7 bases. The V segment lost 4 bases and the J segment 2 bases; nucleotides outside the gene matches: 4. The CDR3 length is 14 residues. Germline V gene sequence: CDR1 SGHRS, CDR2 YFSETQ.